This T cell receptor beta chain appears in the sequencing data of a study of cytomegalovirus exposure and HLA in healthy donors. Study-level findings and limits: Earlier results showed most TCR beta V segments being productive about 87% or about 30% of the time. Because they were indistinguishable, some V segments, including TRBV6-2 and TRBV6-3, were excluded.

This clone occurred a few times. Its matching antigen is unknown. Amplification used 60 Vbeta primers and 13 Jbeta primers. TCRdb keeps only in-frame clones here, not all; method: immunoSEQ multiplex PCR. The sample carries roughly 81,000 clones, 70% to 80% recorded once. Germline V gene data show CDR1 as GTSNPN and CDR2 as SVGIG (reference sequence). With 6 bases removed from V and 0 bases from J, the gap between germline ends came to 8 bases. The CDR3 covers 13 residues. This receptor was identified in a man aged 30 to 45 in good health and CMV-seronegative. The chain uses TRBV30 and TRBJ1-4; D gene unclear. The sequenced sample consisted of PBMCs. CDR3 bases: TGTGCCTGCAAAACTGCAACTAATGAAAAACTGTTTTTT. This gives the protein CACKTATNEKLFF.